These 5 T cell receptor beta chains share one sample of origin, sequenced in a study of T cell changes during pregnancy in multiple sclerosis. Method: immunoSEQ multiplex PCR; TCRdb's copy keeps in-frame clones and lacks some. This table holds 85,000 to 90,000 clones, over 85% found once. The sequencing used peripheral blood, collected after pregnancy. All receptors come from a female donor in good health, enrolled as a control in a pregnancy study.

The chain combines TRBV11-1 with TRBJ2-1; TRBD2 matches 12 bases. From germline, CDR1 is SGHAT and CDR2 FQDESV (reference sequence). This CDR3 has 16 amino acids. With V trimmed by 3 bases and J by 6 bases, 6 bases remained unmatched. The CDR3 loop reads CASSLAWTSGTNEQFF. The CDR3 DNA reads TGTGCCAGCAGCTTGGCTTGGACTAGCGGGACCAATGAGCAGTTCTTC.

This clone was detected a few times. CDR3 in DNA: TGTGCCAGCAGTCCGGGAGGCAATAGCAATCAGCCCCAGCATTTT. Amino acid sequence: CASSPGGNSNQPQHF. V is TRBV2 and J is TRBJ1-5; D ambiguous. Trimming shortened V by 5 bases and J by 0 bases, and 11 bases separated the two germline ends. Germline CDR1 is SNHLY and CDR2 is FYNNEI. This CDR3 is built from 15 residues.

This chain links TRBV7-2 with TRBJ2-7; 7 bases agree with TRBD2. CDR3 length: 15 amino acids. Germline V lookup: CDR1 SGHTA, CDR2 FQGNSA. After removal of 3 bases from V and 0 bases from J, the junction contained 5 bases not matched to a gene. As DNA, the CDR3 is TGTGCCAGCAGCTTCAGCGGGGAGAGCTCCTACGAGCAGTACTTC. This encodes CASSFSGESSYEQYF.

This clone was detected once. V is TRBV27 and J is TRBJ2-3; D is perhaps TRBD2 (5 bases). Germline assignment: CDR1 MNHEY and CDR2 SMNVEV (reference sequence). V was cut by 3 bases and J by 5 bases, with 12 bases left in between. There are 14 residues in the CDR3. For the CDR3, the DNA is TGTGCCAGCAGTTTGAGGAGAGAGGGAGATACGCAGTATTTT. It translates to CASSLRREGDTQYF.

The chain links TRBV19 to TRBJ2-2; no firm D call. The CDR3 length is 13 residues. Germline V gene lookup returns CDR1 LNHDA and CDR2 SQIVND (reference sequence). V lost 5 bases to trimming and J lost 7 bases, with 11 bases between them. The DNA of the CDR3 is TGTGCCAGTAGTTCGGAGCAAAACGGGGAGCTGTTTTTT. Translation: CASSSEQNGELFF.